The 8 T cell receptor beta chains below all came from one sample that was sequenced in a study of post-analysis software for immune sequencing data. Study-wide results and caveats: Comparison of patients with controls showed five TRBV segments more frequent in patients, TRBV5-6, TRBV5-1 and TRBV20-1 among them.

The library was made from cDNA and included unique molecular identifiers. In TCRdb, the PCR reads were re-called with MiXCR into one record per CDR3 protein. This sample has about 820,000 distinct CDR3 sequences, with approximately 50% found just once. These receptors have no identified antigens. Sample: blood. All receptors derive from a girl aged 10 to 17 with multiple sclerosis.

This chain joins TRBV20-1 and TRBJ2-7; D tentatively reads TRBD1 or TRBD2 (6 bases each). Between the trimmed V and J ends, which lost 0 bases and 4 bases, there was a span of 13 bases. Germline CDR1 is DFQATT and CDR2 is SNEGSKA (reference sequence). The CDR3 consists of 14 residues. The CDR3, as DNA: TGCAGTGCTAGAGATGAGGGGGGAGCGTACGAGCAGTACGTC. Protein product: CSARDEGGAYEQYV.

The V and J genes are TRBV29-1 and TRBJ2-7; the D gene is possibly TRBD1 (6 bases). V was trimmed by 6 bases and J by 0 bases, leaving 18 bases between them. The CDR3 has 15 amino acids. CDR1 is SQVTM, CDR2 ANQGSEA, per germline. Here the CDR3 reads CSVNPRGQSSYEQYF. The CDR3, as DNA: TGCAGCGTCAATCCAAGGGGACAAAGCTCCTACGAGCAGTACTTC.

The V and J genes are TRBV4-1 and TRBJ1-1; possible D gene TRBD1, 5 bases. Looked up from germline, CDR1 is MGHRA and CDR2 is YSYEKL. The CDR3 runs 16 residues. Trimming removed 0 bases from V and 6 bases from J, with 17 bases in between. CDR3 sequence (DNA): TGCGCCAGCAGCCAAGATTCGACGGGACTAGGCTCTGAAGCTTTCTTT. Translating it yields CASSQDSTGLGSEAFF.

The CDR3 sequence is CASSSGLAGGADTQYF. The CDR3, as DNA: TGCGCCAGCAGCTCGGGACTAGCGGGAGGAGCAGATACGCAGTATTTT. The chain has TRBV5-1 and TRBJ2-3, with 15 bases fitting TRBD2. The length of the CDR3 is 16 residues. With V trimmed by 3 bases and J by 4 bases, 3 bases remained unmatched. Germline CDR1 SGHRS, CDR2 YFSETQ.

This clonotype was counted only a few times. V gene TRBV5-1 combines with J gene TRBJ2-1, with 11 bases aligning to TRBD2. The J segment lost 7 bases and the V segment lost 2 bases, leaving 2 bases of the junction unmatched. This CDR3 comprises 14 residues. Looked up from germline, CDR1 is SGHRS and CDR2 is YFSETQ. CDR3 sequence: CASSFGTSGNEQFF. CDR3 DNA: TGCGCCAGCAGCTTCGGGACTAGCGGTAATGAGCAGTTCTTC. Together with reference TRBV5-1 and TRBJ2-1, the CDR3 gives the full variable domain: KAGVTQTPRYLIKTRGQQVTLSCSPISGHRSVSWYQQTPGQGLQFLFEYFSETQRNKGNFPGRFSGRQFSNSRSEMNVSTLELGDSALYLCASSFGTSGNEQFFGPGTRLTVL.

Regarding this clonotype: Compared with germline, one end of the junction differs, possibly owing to a read error. The V gene is TRBV7-9, the J gene TRBJ2-7; D gene ambiguous. Per the germline V gene, CDR1 is SEHNR and CDR2 is FQNEAQ (reference sequence). This CDR3 spans 14 amino acids. Written as DNA, the CDR3 is TGTGCCAGCAGATCACACACGGGCTCCTACGAGCGGTACTTC. Translation gives CASRSHTGSYERYF.

The DNA for the CDR3 is TGTGCCAGCAGCTCCCGCCCCGGGGGATTCGCCTACAATGAGCAGTTCTTC. Its translation: CASSSRPGGFAYNEQFF. The rearrangement uses TRBV7-8 and TRBJ2-1; a weak D match, TRBD2 (6 bases). The germline gives CDR1 SGHVS, CDR2 FQNEAQ. Deletions cut 4 bases from V and 2 bases from J, with 18 bases between. The CDR3 has 17 residues.

The chain couples TRBV3-1 to TRBJ1-2; 7 nucleotides align to TRBD1. CDR3 length: 15 amino acids. The V and J ends lost 1 base and 4 bases, in that order; junction bases with no gene match: 6. The germline gives CDR1 LGHDT, CDR2 YNNKEL (reference sequence). The CDR3 sequence: CASSQAGQILYGYTF. The CDR3 DNA follows: TGTGCCAGCAGCCAAGCGGGACAGATACTCTATGGCTACACCTTC.